The next 11 T cell receptor beta chains were all read from a single sample in a study of cytomegalovirus exposure and HLA in healthy donors. With 60 Vbeta and 13 Jbeta primers, the PCR was carried out. The assay was immunoSEQ multiplex PCR, and TCRdb's table has in-frame clones only and misses some. The sample carries nearly 110,000 clones, about 70% recorded once. The sample taken for sequencing was PBMCs. All receptors come from a boy aged 5-17 years in good health and CMV-seronegative.

The chain is built from TRBV6-5 and TRBJ2-5, with D perhaps TRBD1 (7 bases). The tail of the sequence fits TRBJ2-7 better, so the J call may be wrong. This CDR3 is 15 amino acids long. Germline CDR1 MNHEY, CDR2 SVGAGI. Here the CDR3 reads CASSYSGQGGYEQYF. The CDR3 DNA sequence: TGTGCCAGCAGTTACTCCGGCCAGGGGGGCTACGAGCAGTACTTC.

This clone showed up just a few times. The chain is built from TRBV27 and TRBJ2-1; 9 nucleotides align to TRBD1. The CDR3 covers 15 residues. Per germline, CDR1 MNHEY and CDR2 SMNVEV (reference sequence). V lost 3 bases, J lost 7 bases, and 7 bases stayed unmatched. This CDR3 reads CASSLSGQGLNEQFF. CDR3 in DNA: TGTGCCAGCAGTTTGTCCGGACAGGGGTTGAATGAGCAGTTCTTC.

The J gene is TRBJ2-3, the V gene TRBV5-1; 8 bases are shared with TRBD1. This CDR3 has 15 amino acids. In germline, CDR1 is SGHRS, CDR2 YFSETQ. V lost 3 bases and J lost 4; bases outside the gene matches: 7. The CDR3 DNA sequence: TGCGCCAGCAGCTATTGGACAGGGCGCGCAGATACGCAGTATTTT. This codes for CASSYWTGRADTQYF.

This rearrangement joins TRBV5-4 to TRBJ1-2; a weak D match, TRBD1 (5 bases). The CDR3 loop spans 14 amino acids. V was cut by 0 bases and J by 8 bases, with 14 bases left in between. Germline assignment: CDR1 SGHNT and CDR2 YYREEE (reference sequence). CDR3: CASSLGGTNRGYTF. CDR3 nucleotide sequence: TGTGCCAGCAGCTTGGGCGGGACTAATCGAGGCTACACCTTC.

The V call is TRBV4-1, the J call TRBJ1-2; 11 bases fit TRBD1. The J segment lost 8 bases and the V segment lost 1 base, leaving 6 bases of the junction unmatched. The CDR3 has 15 amino acids. Germline loops: CDR1 MGHRA, CDR2 YSYEKL. The CDR3 DNA is TGCGCCAGCAGCCAAGCCCGGGACAGGGGGATAGGCTACACCTTC. Protein: CASSQARDRGIGYTF.

The chain combines TRBV30 with TRBJ1-2; 9 positions agree with TRBD1. CDR3 size: 15 residues. After removal of 2 bases from V and 4 bases from J, the junction contained 8 bases not matched to a gene. The germline V gene encodes CDR1 GTSNPN and CDR2 SVGIG (reference sequence). CDR3 sequence reads: CAWSPPNRGPYGYTF. In DNA, the CDR3 is TGTGCCTGGAGTCCGCCAAACAGGGGGCCCTATGGCTACACCTTC.

This clone was observed a single time. The chain recombines TRBV23-1 with TRBJ2-1, with D perhaps matching TRBD2 (7 bases). TRBV23-1 is designated an ORF whose function remains uncertain. V was pared by 4 bases and J by 0 bases, with 19 bases between. The CDR3 contains 18 residues. CDR3 nucleotides: TGCGCCAGCAGTCGTTGGGGACTAACAGGGAACTCCTACAATGAGCAGTTCTTC. It encodes CASSRWGLTGNSYNEQFF.

V gene TRBV10-2 combines with J gene TRBJ1-2; D might be TRBD1 (6 bases). The CDR3 runs to 13 residues. V was pared by 2 bases and J by 5 bases, with 9 bases between. The germline V gene encodes CDR1 WSHSY and CDR2 SAAADI. CDR3 coding DNA: TGCGCCAGCAGTGAGGGCCAGGGGTATGGCTACACCTTC. Translated, it gives CASSEGQGYGYTF.

This chain joins TRBV2 and TRBJ1-6, with D possibly being TRBD1 (5 bases). This CDR3 has 16 residues. Germline V lookup: CDR1 SNHLY, CDR2 FYNNEI. V lost 4 bases, J lost 0 bases, and 10 bases lay in between. The CDR3 here is CASSVGLPSYNSPLHF. CDR3 sequence (DNA): TGTGCCAGCAGTGTGGGACTACCCTCCTATAATTCACCCCTCCACTTT.

CDR3 nucleotides: TGTGCCAGCGCTCGGGACAGGGGGCTGGCGGATACGCAGTATTTT. This encodes CASARDRGLADTQYF. V usage is TRBV6-5 and J usage is TRBJ2-3, with TRBD1 matching over 12 bases. The V gene's germline CDR1 is MNHEY and CDR2 SVGAGI. Trimming removed 8 bases from V and 6 bases from J; junction bases left unmatched: 9. The CDR3 has 15 residues.

The CDR3 nucleotides are TGTGCCAGCAGCACCGGGACAGTCTATAATTCACCCCTCCACTTT. Amino acids: CASSTGTVYNSPLHF. This chain links TRBV28 with TRBJ1-6, with TRBD1 matching 7 bases. Germline-derived CDR1 and CDR2 are MDHEN and SYDVKM. J lost 3 bases, V lost 6 bases, and 5 bases had no gene match. CDR3 length equals 15 residues.